The T cell receptor (beta chain) described here comes from a study of OX40 agonist ivuxolimab in advanced cancers. General notes on the study: Ivuxolimab was a fully human IgG2 agonistic monoclonal antibody targeting the costimulatory receptor OX40 (CD134). A male proportion of nearly 85% and a mean age of around 60 years, ranging from about 20 to 80, were recorded for the dose-escalation cohort. Patients were allowed to have had prior anti-PD-1, anti-PD-L1 or anti-CTLA-4 therapy, and roughly 40% of the dose-escalation patients had previously received checkpoint inhibitors. Intravenous ivuxolimab was administered to patients every 2 weeks at six dose levels: 0.01, 0.1, 0.3, 1.5, 3 and 10 mg/kg. The monotherapy dose-escalation portion (N of about 47 patients) of the phase I ivuxolimab trial is reported in the paper. Peripheral TCRbeta sequencing aimed to test whether ivuxolimab altered TCR sequence diversity and caused clonal T-cell expansion. Three dose-escalation patients achieved partial responses, one with hepatocellular carcinoma and two with cutaneous melanoma. Of the approximately 50 dose-escalation patients, hepatocellular carcinoma was present in 19, melanoma in roughly 15, renal cell carcinoma in 9 and head and neck cancer in 9. Study-wide findings and limitations: Antigen specificity was not determined for the clonally expanded peripheral T cells. After ivuxolimab, more expanded clones were found on average in CD8+ T cells than in CD4+ T cells. At doses from 0.1 to 3.0 mg/kg, clonal expansion was seen in both CD4+ and CD8+ blood T cells between baseline and week 6. Low levels of normalized T-cell clonal expansion were also shown by some nonresponding patients. In the 0.1-3.0 mg/kg groups, partial responders were among the patients with the lowest normalized peripheral clonal expansion, particularly in CD8+ T cells.

As to this clone: Its specific antigen is unknown. Per-base qualities were not stored, and no clone one base away is much larger.

Patients with autoimmune disease history or receiving systemic immunosuppression were excluded from the trial. In every dose cohort, peripheral blood was drawn for TCR sequencing at baseline, cycle 4 day 1, and cycle 7 day 1. Samples came from an open-label, multicenter, first-in-human phase I dose-escalation trial of ivuxolimab. Adults with locally advanced or metastatic head and neck squamous cell, hepatocellular, melanoma or renal cell carcinoma were enrolled in the trial. Before TCR sequencing, CD4+ and CD8+ T cells were separately sorted from peripheral blood. Genomic DNA was isolated from the sorted cells so that the TCRbeta CDR3 region could be sequenced. The immunoSEQ Assay was used to sequence the TCRbeta CDR3 regions. This is the immuneACCESS table as TCRdb keeps it, with only in-frame sequences that have V and J called. A part of the clones is gone; compared with another copy, unresolved V genes explain less than half, and the rest is unexplained. Counted in this sample were under 80,000 clones; 80% to 95% of them appeared once. 0.25% to 0.35% of the sample is held by the ten biggest clonotypes.

The sequence was collected from an adult with an advanced solid tumor such as melanoma, head and neck, liver or kidney cancer. The sequenced sample was CD4+ or CD8+ T cells sorted from blood, obtained in a trial of the OX40 agonist ivuxolimab.

The CDR3 region reads CAWGLAGGTDTQYF. The bases are TGTGCCTGGGGACTAGCGGGTGGCACAGATACGCAGTATTTT. This receptor chain uses TRBV30 and TRBJ2-3; 11 bases in the junction line up with TRBD2. There are 14 amino acids in the CDR3, from cysteine to phenylalanine inclusive. Solely the CDR3 DNA is kept, with 42 bases framed from the first base. From V the trimming removes 5 bases and from J it removes 1 base, while the gene matches leave 2 bases of the junction unaccounted for. Based on the germline V gene (reference sequence), the CDR1 and CDR2 sequences are GTSNPN and SVGIG.